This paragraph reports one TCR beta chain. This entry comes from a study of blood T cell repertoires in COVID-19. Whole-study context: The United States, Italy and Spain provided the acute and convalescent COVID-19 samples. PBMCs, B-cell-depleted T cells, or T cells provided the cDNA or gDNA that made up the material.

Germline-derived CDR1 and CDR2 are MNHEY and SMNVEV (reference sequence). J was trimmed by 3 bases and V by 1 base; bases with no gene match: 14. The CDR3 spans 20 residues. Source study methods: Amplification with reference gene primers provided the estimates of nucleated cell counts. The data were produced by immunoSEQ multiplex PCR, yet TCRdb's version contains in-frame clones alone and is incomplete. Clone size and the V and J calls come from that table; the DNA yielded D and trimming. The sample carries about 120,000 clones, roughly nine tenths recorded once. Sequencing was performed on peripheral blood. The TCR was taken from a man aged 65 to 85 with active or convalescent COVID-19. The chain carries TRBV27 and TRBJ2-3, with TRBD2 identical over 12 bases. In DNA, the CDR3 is TGTGCCAGCAGTTTATATTATGGGGCTAGCGGGAGGGCCAATACAGATACGCAGTATTTT. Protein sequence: CASSLYYGASGRANTDTQYF.